One and the same sample provided the 4 T cell receptor beta chains below, sequenced in a study of shared clonotypes between healthy human individuals. Profiling relied on immunoSEQ multiplex PCR, and the TCRdb table lists in-frame clones only, not all of them. Here the sample spans some 580,000 clones, almost 97% being singletons. The sequenced sample consisted of naive CD4+ T cells sorted from blood. Subset noted: CD45RA+ positively selected. The receptors stem from a woman aged 25-40 years in good health.

About this clone: The same CDR3 also results from other DNA sequences found in this sample. The chain joins TRBV18 to TRBJ1-1; D perhaps matches TRBD1 (5 bases). Germline values: CDR1 KGHSH, CDR2 LQKENI. The CDR3 length is 14 residues. V lost 3 bases and J 1 base, leaving 9 bases between the germline ends. The CDR3 nucleotides read TGTGCCAGCTCACCTGGGCAGGGGAACACTGAAGCTTTCTTT. Translated: CASSPGQGNTEAFF.

The table lists this clone with a count of one. The genes are TRBV11-2 and TRBJ2-7, with 9 bases fitting TRBD1. There are 14 residues in the CDR3. J was trimmed by 6 bases and V by 5 bases; bases with no gene match: 8. From germline, CDR1 is SGHAT and CDR2 FQNNGV. CDR3 in amino acids: CASSQDRGLPEQYF. The CDR3 DNA is TGTGCCAGCAGCCAGGACAGGGGTTTGCCCGAGCAGTACTTC.

The chain joins TRBV11-2 to TRBJ2-7, with D tentatively TRBD1 or TRBD2 (5 bases each). The germline V gene has CDR1 SGHAT and CDR2 FQNNGV. V was pared by 7 bases and J by 5 bases, with 15 bases between. The CDR3 has 13 amino acids. This CDR3 is CASTGLPTNEQYF. CDR3 bases: TGTGCCAGCACGGGGCTACCAACCAACGAGCAGTACTTC. Full variable domain (rest looked up from reference TRBV11-2 and TRBJ2-7): EAGVAQSPRYKIIEKRQSVAFWCNPISGHATLYWYQQILGQGPKLLIQFQNNGVVDDSQLPKDRFSAERLKGVDSTLKIQPAKLEDSAVYLCASTGLPTNEQYFGPGTRLTVT.

This clone showed up just a few times. The chain has TRBV2 and TRBJ1-5, with 9 nucleotides matching TRBD1. The germline V gene has CDR1 SNHLY and CDR2 FYNNEI. The CDR3 covers 13 residues. V shed 5 bases and J 6 bases; nucleotides not matched to a gene: 2. The CDR3 bases are TGTGCCAGCAGTCACAGGGGGCGTCAGCCCCAGCATTTT. Protein product: CASSHRGRQPQHF.